The clone carrying this T cell receptor beta chain has a count of ten or more. As yet, its antigen is unknown. This sample stems from a study of blood T cells in healthy people across ages. The study's findings and limits: Among long-lived donors, naive CD4+ cells were more numerous and diversity higher than in aged donors.

With a J-beta primer mix and a sample-barcoded 5' primer, a second PCR ran about 7 to 12 cycles. From the 5' RACE reads, TCRdb called clonotypes with MiXCR, one entry per CDR3 protein. Here the sample spans some 930,000 distinct CDR3 sequences, just under 30% being singletons. The study drew donors from healthy Caucasian individuals in Russia aged roughly 6 to 100. This CDR3 is 14 amino acids long. Germline CDR1 is SGHAT and CDR2 is FQDESV (reference sequence). With 5 bases clipped from V and 1 base from J, the junction kept 4 bases outside the gene matches. Separately, the same data were catalogued under a study of T cells of mothers and their children. That work states: Donors were three healthy Caucasian mothers and their six children. From each mother came over 9.5 million TCR beta CDR3 reads, and from each child came approximately 2.8 million.

The gene calls are TRBV11-1 and TRBJ2-5; the match to TRBD1 covers 7 bases. The specimen was blood. The clonotype comes from a woman aged 40 to 50 in good health. This CDR3 is CASSPDRSQETQYF. CDR3 in DNA: TGTGCCAGCAGCCCGGACAGGAGCCAAGAGACCCAGTACTTC.